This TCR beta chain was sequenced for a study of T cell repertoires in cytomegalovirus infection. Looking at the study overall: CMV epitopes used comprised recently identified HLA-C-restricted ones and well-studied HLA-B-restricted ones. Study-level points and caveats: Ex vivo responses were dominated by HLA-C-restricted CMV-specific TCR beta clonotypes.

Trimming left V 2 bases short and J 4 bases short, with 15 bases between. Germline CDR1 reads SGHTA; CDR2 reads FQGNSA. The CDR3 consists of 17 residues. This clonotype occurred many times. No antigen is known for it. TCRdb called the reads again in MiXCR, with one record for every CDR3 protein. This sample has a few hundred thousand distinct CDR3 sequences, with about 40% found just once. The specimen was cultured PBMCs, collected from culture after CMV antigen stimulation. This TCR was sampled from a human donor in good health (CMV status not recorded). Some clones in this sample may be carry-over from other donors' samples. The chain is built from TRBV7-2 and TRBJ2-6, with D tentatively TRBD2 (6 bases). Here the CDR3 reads CASSLSSGVSGANVLTF. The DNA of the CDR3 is TGTGCCAGCAGCTTATCATCGGGAGTATCGGGGGCCAACGTCCTGACTTTC.